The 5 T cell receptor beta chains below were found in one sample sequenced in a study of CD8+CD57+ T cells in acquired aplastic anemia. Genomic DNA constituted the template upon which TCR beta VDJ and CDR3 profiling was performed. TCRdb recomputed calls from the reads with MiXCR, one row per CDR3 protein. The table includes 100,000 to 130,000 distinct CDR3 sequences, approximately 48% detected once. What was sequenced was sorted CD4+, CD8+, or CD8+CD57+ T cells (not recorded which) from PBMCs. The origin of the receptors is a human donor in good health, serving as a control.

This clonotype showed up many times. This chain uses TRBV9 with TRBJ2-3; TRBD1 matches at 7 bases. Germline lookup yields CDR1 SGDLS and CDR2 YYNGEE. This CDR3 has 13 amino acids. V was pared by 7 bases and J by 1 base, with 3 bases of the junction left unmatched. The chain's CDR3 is CASDQGGTDTQYF. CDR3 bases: TGTGCCAGCGATCAGGGGGGCACAGATACGCAGTATTTT.

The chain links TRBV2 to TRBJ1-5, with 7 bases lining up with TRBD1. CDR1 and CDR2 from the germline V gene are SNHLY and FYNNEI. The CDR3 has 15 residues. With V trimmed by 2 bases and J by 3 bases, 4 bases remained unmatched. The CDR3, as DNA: TGTGCCAGCAGTGAACTGGGACAGAACAATCAGCCCCAGCATTTT. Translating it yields CASSELGQNNQPQHF.

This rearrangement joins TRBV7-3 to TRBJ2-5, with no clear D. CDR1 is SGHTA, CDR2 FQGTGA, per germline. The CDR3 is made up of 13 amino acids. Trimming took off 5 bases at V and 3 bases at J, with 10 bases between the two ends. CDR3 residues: CASSLQDEETQYF. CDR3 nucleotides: TGTGCCAGCAGCCTGCAGGATGAAGAGACCCAGTACTTC. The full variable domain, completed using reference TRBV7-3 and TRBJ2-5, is GAGVSQTPSNKVTEKGKYVELRCDPISGHTALYWYRQSLGQGPEFLIYFQGTGAADDSGLPNDRFFAVRPEGSVSTLKIQRTERGDSAVYLCASSLQDEETQYFGPGTRLLVL.

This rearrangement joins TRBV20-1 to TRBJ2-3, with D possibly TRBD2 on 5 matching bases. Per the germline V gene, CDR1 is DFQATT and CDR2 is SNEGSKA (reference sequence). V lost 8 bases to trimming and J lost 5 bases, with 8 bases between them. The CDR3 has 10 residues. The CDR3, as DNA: TGCAGTCCGGAGGTAGATACGCAGTATTTT. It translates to CSPEVDTQYF.

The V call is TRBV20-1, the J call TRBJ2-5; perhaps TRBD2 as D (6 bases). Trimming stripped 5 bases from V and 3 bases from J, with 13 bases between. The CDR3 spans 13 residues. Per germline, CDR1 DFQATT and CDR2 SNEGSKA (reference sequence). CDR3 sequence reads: CSASWDWEETQYF. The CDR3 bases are TGCAGTGCTTCCTGGGACTGGGAAGAGACCCAGTACTTC.